Below are 2 T cell receptor beta chains sequenced from a single sample in a study of T cell repertoires in ileal Crohn's disease. Time point indicated: neoterminal ileum biopsy at postoperative endoscopy, about 6 months after surgery. The method was immunoSEQ multiplex PCR; TCRdb's version includes in-frame clones alone and lacks a portion of them. The sample yields tens of thousands of clones, about 89% seen once. The sequenced material came from ileal tissue. These receptor sequences come from an adult with Crohn's disease.

The CDR3 DNA follows: TGTGCCAGCAGGAAGGGACAGCCTAACTATGGCTACACCTTC. It encodes CASRKGQPNYGYTF. V usage is TRBV2 and J usage is TRBJ1-2; 7 bases line up with TRBD1. This CDR3 comprises 14 residues. V gave up 6 bases and J gave up 0 bases; unmatched junction bases: 4. Germline lookup yields CDR1 SNHLY and CDR2 FYNNEI.

The rearrangement uses TRBV5-6 and TRBJ2-1, with 11 bases identical to TRBD1. Germline values: CDR1 SGHDT, CDR2 YYEEEE. Trimming cost V 3 bases and J 9 bases; bases outside gene matches: 2. This CDR3 spans 13 amino acids. The DNA of the CDR3 is TGTGCCAGCAGCTGGACAGGGGGCGCTGAGCAGTTCTTC. This sequence encodes CASSWTGGAEQFF.